The 12 T cell receptor beta chains listed next were all sequenced from one sample in a study of T cell changes during pregnancy in multiple sclerosis. Assay: immunoSEQ multiplex PCR; the TCRdb copy retains only in-frame clones and omits some. The table includes around 29,000 clones, around nine tenths detected once. The starting material was CD4+ T cells from peripheral blood mononuclear cells, obtained in the first trimester of pregnancy. The receptors derive from a female donor with multiple sclerosis, enrolled in a pregnancy study.

The V and J genes are TRBV25-1 and TRBJ2-3; 8 positions match TRBD1. Trimming at V came to 1 base and at J to 6 bases, leaving 12 bases not matched to a gene. Per the germline V gene, CDR1 is MGHDK and CDR2 is SYGVNS. This CDR3 is 17 amino acids long. The CDR3, as DNA: TGTGCCAGCAGTGAATCGGCTGGCAGGGGGCTTTGGGATACGCAGTATTTT. Translating it yields CASSESAGRGLWDTQYF.

This sequence joins TRBV7-2 and TRBJ2-3; 7 nucleotides agree with TRBD2. The CDR3 runs to 16 residues. V shed 5 bases, J shed 0 bases, and the junction held 8 bases outside the gene matches. Germline CDR1 reads SGHTA; CDR2 reads FQGNSA. The CDR3 nucleotides read TGTGCCAGCAGCACCCGACTAGCCGGGAGCACAGATACGCAGTATTTT. The encoded protein is CASSTRLAGSTDTQYF.

The chain employs TRBV7-9 and TRBJ1-1; no firm D call. CDR1 is SEHNR, CDR2 FQNEAQ, per germline (reference sequence). The CDR3 sequence is 13 residues long. V lost 1 base and J lost 6, with 9 bases in between. In DNA form, the CDR3 reads TGTGCCAGCAGCTTAGAAGTCTTAGCTGAAGCTTTCTTT. It encodes CASSLEVLAEAFF.

The V gene is TRBV10-3, the J gene TRBJ2-7; TRBD2 matches at 12 bases. CDR3 length: 16 amino acids. With V trimmed by 2 bases and J by 4 bases, 6 bases remained unmatched. Germline assignment: CDR1 ENHRY and CDR2 SYGVKD. In DNA, the CDR3 is TGTGCCATCAGTGAGCCCCGACTAGCGGGGGCTTACGAGCAGTACTTC. It yields the protein CAISEPRLAGAYEQYF.

The V gene is TRBV7-9, the J gene TRBJ1-5; D may be TRBD1 (5 bases). The germline V gene encodes CDR1 SEHNR and CDR2 FQNEAQ (reference sequence). The V end lost 1 base, the J end lost 15 bases, and 16 bases lay between the germline ends. The CDR3 spans 13 residues. The CDR3 loop reads CASSLGGMGRAHF. The CDR3 DNA follows: TGTGCCAGCAGCTTAGGAGGAATGGGGCGAGCGCATTTT.

This chain uses TRBV30 with TRBJ2-7, with a possible D match to TRBD2 (6 bases). With 2 bases removed from V and 2 bases from J, the gap between germline ends came to 10 bases. This CDR3 region has 13 residues. Looked up from germline, CDR1 is GTSNPN and CDR2 is SVGIG (reference sequence). CDR3 sequence (DNA): TGTGCCTGGAGTCGACTAGGACCCTACGAGCAGTACTTC. Residues: CAWSRLGPYEQYF.

The genes are TRBV28 and TRBJ2-7; weak D call: TRBD2 (7 bases). Germline V lookup: CDR1 MDHEN, CDR2 SYDVKM. V was pared by 5 bases and J by 4 bases, with 15 bases between. This CDR3 comprises 14 residues. CDR3 sequence reads: CASSRGPGGYEQYF. The CDR3 DNA reads as TGTGCCAGCAGTCGGGGGCCGGGAGGTTACGAGCAGTACTTC.

Written as DNA, the CDR3 is TGCGCCAGCAGCTTAAGGACAGGGAACACTGAAGCTTTCTTT. Encoded protein: CASSLRTGNTEAFF. The chain uses TRBV5-1 and TRBJ1-1, with 7 bases lining up with TRBD1. The CDR3 spans 14 residues. Germline CDR1 is SGHRS and CDR2 is YFSETQ. With 2 bases clipped from V and 1 base from J, the junction kept 2 bases outside the gene matches.

V is TRBV6-5 and J is TRBJ2-7, with 8 bases that match TRBD2. Trimming took 3 bases from V and 5 from J; bases not matched to a gene: 6. This CDR3 has 14 amino acids. CDR1 is MNHEY and CDR2 is SVGAGI in the germline V gene. The DNA for the CDR3 is TGTGCCAGCAGTTATCTCGGGGGGGGCAACGAGCAGTACTTC. It encodes CASSYLGGGNEQYF.

For this clone: A junction boundary mismatches the germline segment, possibly from a read error. The genes are TRBV7-7 and TRBJ2-2; D might be TRBD1 (5 bases). Germline V gene sequence: CDR1 SSHAT, CDR2 FNYEAQ (reference sequence). This CDR3 spans 18 amino acids. The CDR3 DNA reads as TGTGCTAGCAGCTTAGATGTGGGGATAACAGGTGGAACCGGGGAGCTGTTTTTT. Translated: CASSLDVGITGGTGELFF. Complete variable domain (other parts from reference TRBV7-7 and TRBJ2-2): GAGVSQSPRYKVTKRGQDVTLRCDPISSHATLYWYQQALGQGPEFLTYFNYEAQPDKSGLPSDRFSAERPEGSISTLTIQRTEQRDSAMYRCASSLDVGITGGTGELFFGEGSRLTVL.

This sequence joins TRBV18 and TRBJ1-5; maybe TRBD1 (5 bases). V was clipped by 6 bases and J by 6 bases, with 18 bases between them. Germline values: CDR1 KGHSH, CDR2 LQKENI. The CDR3 is 15 residues long. CDR3 region: CASSPTVLSAQPQHF. Written as DNA, the CDR3 is TGTGCCAGCTCCCCGACAGTCTTATCCGCTCAGCCCCAGCATTTT.

The rearrangement links TRBV18 to TRBJ1-1; TRBD1 matches 8 bases. Germline CDR1 KGHSH, CDR2 LQKENI. Losses at the gene ends were 4 bases for V and 1 base for J; bases not matched to a gene: 8. The CDR3 is 16 residues long. The CDR3 DNA reads as TGTGCCAGCTCACAACGCAGGGGGCCTGGGAACACTGAAGCTTTCTTT. Its translation is CASSQRRGPGNTEAFF.